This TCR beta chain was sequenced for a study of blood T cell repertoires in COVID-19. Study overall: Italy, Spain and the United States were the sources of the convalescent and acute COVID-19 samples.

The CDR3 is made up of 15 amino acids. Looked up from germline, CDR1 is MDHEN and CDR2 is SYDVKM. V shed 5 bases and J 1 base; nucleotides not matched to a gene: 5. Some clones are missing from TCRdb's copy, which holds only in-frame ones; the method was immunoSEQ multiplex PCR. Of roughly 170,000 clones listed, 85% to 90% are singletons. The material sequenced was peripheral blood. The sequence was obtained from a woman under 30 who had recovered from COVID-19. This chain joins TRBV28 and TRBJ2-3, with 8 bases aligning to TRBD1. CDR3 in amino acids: CASSTGGRGTDTQYF. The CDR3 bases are TGTGCCAGCAGTACAGGGGGTCGTGGCACAGATACGCAGTATTTT.